This T cell receptor (beta chain) was sequenced for a study of blood T cell repertoires in COVID-19. Sequencing used immunoSEQ multiplex PCR; TCRdb keeps in-frame clones, though not all of them. The data show about 220,000 clones, around 89% seen once. This clone was found a few times. The TCR was taken from a woman in her twenties or thirties who had recovered from COVID-19. Material for sequencing was PBMCs or T cells enriched from blood (not recorded which).

The CDR3 DNA sequence: TGTGCCAGCAGCCCCGACGGGAATTCACCCCTCCACTTT. It translates to CASSPDGNSPLHF. The chain is built from TRBV7-2 and TRBJ1-6, with no clear D. This CDR3 has 13 amino acids. From germline, CDR1 is SGHTA and CDR2 FQGNSA. With 5 bases removed from V and 7 bases from J, the gap between germline ends came to 9 bases. Together with reference TRBV7-2 and TRBJ1-6, the CDR3 gives the full variable domain: GAGVSQSPSNKVTEKGKDVELRCDPISGHTALYWYRQSLGQGLEFLIYFQGNSAPDKSGLPSDRFSAERTGGSVSTLTIQRTQQEDSAVYLCASSPDGNSPLHFGNGTRLTVT.